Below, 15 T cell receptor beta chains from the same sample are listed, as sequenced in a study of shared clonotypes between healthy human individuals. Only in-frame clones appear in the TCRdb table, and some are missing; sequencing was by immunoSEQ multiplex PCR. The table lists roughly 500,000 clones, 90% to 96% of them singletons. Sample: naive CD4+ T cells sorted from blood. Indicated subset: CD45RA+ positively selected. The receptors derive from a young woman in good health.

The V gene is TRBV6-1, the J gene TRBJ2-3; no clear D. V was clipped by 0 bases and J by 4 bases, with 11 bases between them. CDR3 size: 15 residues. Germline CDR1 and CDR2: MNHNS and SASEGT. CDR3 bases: TGTGCCAGCAGTGAAGCCGGAAGGGCGGCAGATACGCAGTATTTT. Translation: CASSEAGRAADTQYF.

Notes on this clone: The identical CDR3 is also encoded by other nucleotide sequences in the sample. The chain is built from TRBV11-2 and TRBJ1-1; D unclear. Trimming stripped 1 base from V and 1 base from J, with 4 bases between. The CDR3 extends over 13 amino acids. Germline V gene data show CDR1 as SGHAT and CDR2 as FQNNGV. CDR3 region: CASSLVTNTEAFF. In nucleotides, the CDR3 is TGTGCCAGCAGCTTAGTGACGAACACTGAAGCTTTCTTT. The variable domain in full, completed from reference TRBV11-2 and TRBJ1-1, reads EAGVAQSPRYKIIEKRQSVAFWCNPISGHATLYWYQQILGQGPKLLIQFQNNGVVDDSQLPKDRFSAERLKGVDSTLKIQPAKLEDSAVYLCASSLVTNTEAFFGQGTRLTVV.

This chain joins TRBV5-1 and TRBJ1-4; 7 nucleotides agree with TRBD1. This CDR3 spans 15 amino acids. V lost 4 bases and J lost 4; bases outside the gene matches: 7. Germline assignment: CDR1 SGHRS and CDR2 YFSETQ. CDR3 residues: CASSTGDSFNEKLFF. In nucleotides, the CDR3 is TGCGCCAGCAGCACCGGGGACAGTTTTAATGAAAAACTGTTTTTT.

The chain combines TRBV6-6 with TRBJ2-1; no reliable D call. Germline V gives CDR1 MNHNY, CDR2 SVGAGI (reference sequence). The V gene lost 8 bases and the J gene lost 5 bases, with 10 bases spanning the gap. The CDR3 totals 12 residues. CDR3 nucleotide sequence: TGTGCCAGCTCCCCAAGGGACAATGAGCAGTTCTTC. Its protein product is CASSPRDNEQFF.

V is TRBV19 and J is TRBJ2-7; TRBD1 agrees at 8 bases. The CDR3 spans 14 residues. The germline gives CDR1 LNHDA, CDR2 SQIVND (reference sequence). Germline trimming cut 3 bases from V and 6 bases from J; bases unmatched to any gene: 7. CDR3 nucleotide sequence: TGTGCCAGTAGTATCCGGACAGGGATAGGCGAGCAGTACTTC. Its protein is CASSIRTGIGEQYF. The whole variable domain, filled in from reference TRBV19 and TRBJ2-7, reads DGGITQSPKYLFRKEGQNVTLSCEQNLNHDAMYWYRQDPGQGLRLIYYSQIVNDFQKGDIAEGYSVSREKKESFPLTVTSAQKNPTAFYLCASSIRTGIGEQYFGPGTRLTVT.

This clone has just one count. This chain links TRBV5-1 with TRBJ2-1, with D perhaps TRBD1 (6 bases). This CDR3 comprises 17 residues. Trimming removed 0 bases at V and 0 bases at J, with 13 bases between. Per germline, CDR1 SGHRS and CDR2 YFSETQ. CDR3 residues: CASSLAQGSSSYNEQFF. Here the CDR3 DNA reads TGCGCCAGCAGCTTGGCCCAGGGGTCGAGCTCCTACAATGAGCAGTTCTTC.

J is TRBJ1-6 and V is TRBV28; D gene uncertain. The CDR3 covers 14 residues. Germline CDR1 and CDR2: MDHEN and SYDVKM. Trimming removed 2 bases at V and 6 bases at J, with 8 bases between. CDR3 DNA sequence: TGTGCCAGCAGTTTAGGGTTGGTTAATTCACCCCTCCACTTT. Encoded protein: CASSLGLVNSPLHF.

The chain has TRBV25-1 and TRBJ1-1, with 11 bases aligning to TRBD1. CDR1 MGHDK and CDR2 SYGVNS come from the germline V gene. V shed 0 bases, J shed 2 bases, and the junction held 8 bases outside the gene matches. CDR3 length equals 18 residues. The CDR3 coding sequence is TGTGCCAGCAGTGAATATCCCAGGACAGGGGGCGGAAACACTGAAGCTTTCTTT. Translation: CASSEYPRTGGGNTEAFF. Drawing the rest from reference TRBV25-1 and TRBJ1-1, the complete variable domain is EADIYQTPRYLVIGTGKKITLECSQTMGHDKMYWYQQDPGMELHLIHYSYGVNSTEKGDLSSESTVSRIRTEHFPLTLESARPSHTSQYLCASSEYPRTGGGNTEAFFGQGTRLTVV.

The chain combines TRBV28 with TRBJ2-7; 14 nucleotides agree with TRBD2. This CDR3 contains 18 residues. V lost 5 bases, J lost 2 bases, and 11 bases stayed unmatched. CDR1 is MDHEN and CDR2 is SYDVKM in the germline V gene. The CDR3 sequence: CASSPQLPTSGRAYEQYF. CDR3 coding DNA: TGTGCCAGCAGTCCGCAGCTACCGACTAGCGGGAGGGCCTACGAGCAGTACTTC.

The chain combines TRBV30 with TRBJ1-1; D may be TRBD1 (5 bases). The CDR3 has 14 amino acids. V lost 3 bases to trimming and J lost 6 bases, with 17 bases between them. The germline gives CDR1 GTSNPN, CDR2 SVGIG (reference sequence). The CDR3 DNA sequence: TGTGCCTGGAGCCTCCCCGGGACTGGCGCTGAAGCTTTCTTT. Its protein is CAWSLPGTGAEAFF.

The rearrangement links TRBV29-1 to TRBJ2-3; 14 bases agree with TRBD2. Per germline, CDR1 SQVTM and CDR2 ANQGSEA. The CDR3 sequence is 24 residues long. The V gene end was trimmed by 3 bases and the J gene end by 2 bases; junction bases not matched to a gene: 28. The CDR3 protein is CSVEWLWGWGMTSGRDGPTDTQYF. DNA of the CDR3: TGCAGCGTTGAGTGGTTGTGGGGCTGGGGAATGACTAGCGGGAGGGATGGCCCCACAGATACGCAGTATTTT.

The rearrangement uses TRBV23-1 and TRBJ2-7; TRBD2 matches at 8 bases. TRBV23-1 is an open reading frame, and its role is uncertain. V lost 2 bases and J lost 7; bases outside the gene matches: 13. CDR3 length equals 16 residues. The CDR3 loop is CASSQMPLGLAGEQYF. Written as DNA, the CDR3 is TGCGCCAGCAGTCAAATGCCCCTTGGACTAGCTGGTGAGCAGTACTTC.

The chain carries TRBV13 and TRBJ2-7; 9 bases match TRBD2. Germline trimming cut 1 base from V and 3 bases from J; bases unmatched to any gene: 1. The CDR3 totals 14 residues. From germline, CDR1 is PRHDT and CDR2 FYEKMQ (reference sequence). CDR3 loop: CASSLASGNYEQYF. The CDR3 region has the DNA TGTGCCAGCAGCTTAGCTAGCGGGAACTACGAGCAGTACTTC.

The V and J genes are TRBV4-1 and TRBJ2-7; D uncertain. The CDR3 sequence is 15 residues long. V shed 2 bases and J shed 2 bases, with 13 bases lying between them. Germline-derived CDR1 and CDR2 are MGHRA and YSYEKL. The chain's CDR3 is CASSQQNNPPYEQYF. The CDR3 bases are TGCGCCAGCAGCCAACAAAACAATCCCCCCTACGAGCAGTACTTC.

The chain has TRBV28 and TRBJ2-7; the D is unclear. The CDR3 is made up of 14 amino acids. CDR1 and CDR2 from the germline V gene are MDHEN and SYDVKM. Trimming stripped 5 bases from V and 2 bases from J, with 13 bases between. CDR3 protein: CASSIIPTTYEQYF. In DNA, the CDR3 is TGTGCCAGCAGTATCATCCCGACGACCTACGAGCAGTACTTC.